The rows below give T cell receptor beta chains drawn from one sample of a study of T-cell reconstitution after alpha-beta-depleted transplantation in children. TCRdb called the PCR reads again in MiXCR, with one record for every CDR3 protein. Here the sample spans some 460,000 distinct CDR3 sequences, about 16% being singletons. The specimen comprised PBMCs, mostly from graft donor cells, sampled 360 days after TCRalphabeta/CD19-depleted stem cell transplant. These receptors were obtained from a boy younger than two who had a stem cell transplant for Wiskott-Aldrich syndrome, so the T cells may come from the graft donor. CDR3s include the opening cysteine and the closing phenylalanine or tryptophan. A row's size may be missing; if present it is once, few, many or a size class.

J: TRBJ2-1
size: few
V: TRBV7-9
CDR3: CASSLGSSGGYNEQFF

J: TRBJ2-3
size: many
V: TRBV7-9
CDR3: CASSFSGRMATDTQYF

J: TRBJ2-1
size: few
V: TRBV11-2
CDR3: CATRSGGLNEQFF

J: TRBJ2-7
size: -
V: TRBV27
CDR3: CASSPLGLPYEQYF

J: TRBJ1-4
size: -
V: TRBV7-8
CDR3: CASSSLVYEKKLFF

J: TRBJ2-2
size: few
V: TRBV7-2
CDR3: CASSLRSGELFF

J: TRBJ2-7
size: few
V: TRBV3-1
CDR3: CASSQGANGWTRQYF

J: TRBJ2-5
size: many
V: TRBV15
CDR3: CATSKGLAMETQYF

J: TRBJ2-3
size: -
V: TRBV7-7
CDR3: CASSPGRRGGTDTQYF

J: TRBJ2-2
size: few
V: TRBV12-3/TRBV12-4
CDR3: CASSLSGRRTGELFF

J: TRBJ1-5
size: -
V: TRBV20-1
CDR3: CSAREPGNQPQHF

J: TRBJ1-2
size: -
V: TRBV6-1
CDR3: CASTPDRANYGYTF

J: TRBJ1-6
size: once
V: TRBV6-1
CDR3: CASSKGHGNSPLHF

J: TRBJ2-1
size: -
V: TRBV11-2
CDR3: CASSLVTAGGLFPPFYNEQFF

J: TRBJ2-5
size: few
V: TRBV15
CDR3: CATSRDLAGAETQYF

J: TRBJ2-7
size: few
V: TRBV2
CDR3: CASSPPVKAYEQYF

J: TRBJ2-7
size: few
V: TRBV10-3
CDR3: CATGTGGYEQYF

J: TRBJ2-5
size: -
V: TRBV19
CDR3: CASSIGLAAETQYF

J: TRBJ1-2
size: many
V: TRBV12-3/TRBV12-4
CDR3: CASSLPEQGHYGYTF

J: TRBJ2-5
size: few
V: TRBV28
CDR3: CASSFRLAQETQYF

J: TRBJ2-2
size: few
V: TRBV10-3
CDR3: CAISAGTGWFTGELFF

J: TRBJ2-3
size: many
V: TRBV6-4
CDR3: CASSRDTDTDTQYF

J: TRBJ2-1
size: few
V: TRBV12-5
CDR3: CASGLESGGYLYNEQFF

J: TRBJ2-3
size: many
V: TRBV7-9
CDR3: CASSSALFTTQYF

J: TRBJ2-6
size: -
V: TRBV2
CDR3: CASRGTGLLGGANVLTF

J: TRBJ2-4
size: -
V: TRBV19
CDR3: CASSADRVDIQYF